This entry describes one T cell receptor (beta chain). This specimen belongs to a study of blood T cell repertoires in COVID-19. Across the study: The United States, Italy and Spain supplied acute and convalescent COVID-19 samples. T cells, B-cell-depleted T cells, or PBMCs supplied cDNA or gDNA.

Per the original data handling: By means of reference gene primer amplification, nucleated cell counts were estimated. The repertoire was sequenced with immunoSEQ multiplex PCR; TCRdb's copy has only in-frame clones and lacks some. V, J and clone size are those of that table, while D and trimming were read from the DNA. The sample shows fewer than 650,000 clones, roughly 89% of them seen only once. There are 16 residues in the CDR3. Germline CDR1 SGDLS, CDR2 YYNGEE. V shed 0 bases and J 4 bases; nucleotides not matched to a gene: 8. Enrollment of patients from Seattle took place during active infection, with longitudinal follow-up.

The sequenced sample was peripheral blood. V and J are TRBV9 and TRBJ2-7; 9 nucleotides align to TRBD1. The clonotype comes from a woman between 45 and 60 years old with COVID-19, enrolled during active disease. CDR3 amino acids: CASSVASGQGPYEQYF. DNA for the CDR3: TGTGCCAGCAGCGTAGCTAGCGGACAGGGGCCTTACGAGCAGTACTTC.